The rows below give T cell receptor beta chains drawn from one sample of a study of somatic mutations in cytotoxic T cells in rheumatoid arthritis. TCRdb keeps only in-frame clones here, not all; method: immunoSEQ multiplex PCR. The repertoire holds about 4,700 clones, with roughly three quarters as singletons. The sample was CD8+ T cells sorted from blood. These receptors were taken from a man between 65 and 85 years old with rheumatoid arthritis. The CDR3 runs from the conserved cysteine through the conserved F or W. The order of the fields is D gene, J gene, V gene, CDR3 length, clone size, CDR3 DNA, CDR3 protein. D genes are given only for firm matches. Rows may omit the clone size; those that give it use once, few, many or a size class.

>.|TRBJ2-2|TRBV7-6|12|.
TGTGCCAGCAGCTTAAACAGTGGGGAGCTGTTTTTT
CASSLNSGELFF
>.|TRBJ2-3|TRBV7-2|12|.
TGTGCCAGCAGCTTAAAAGTGCGCCCCCAGGATTTT
CASSLKVRPQDF
>.|TRBJ2-7|TRBV6-5|13|.
TGTGCCAGCAGTTACTACAGGGCAGACGAGCAGTACTTC
CASSYYRADEQYF
>.|TRBJ1-1|TRBV16|14|.
TGTGCCAGCAGCCGGGCCGGCCTGAACACTGAAGCTTTCTTT
CASSRAGLNTEAFF
>TRBD2|TRBJ2-7|TRBV19|13|medium-sized
TGTGCCAGTAGTCTGGGACTATTCTCCGAGCAGTACTTC
CASSLGLFSEQYF
>TRBD1|TRBJ1-1|TRBV19|14|few
TGTGCCAGTAGTATGGGGACAGGGGGCACTGAAGCTTTCTTT
CASSMGTGGTEAFF
>TRBD1|TRBJ1-2|TRBV10-2|16|.
TGCGCCAGCAGTGAATCTAGACAGGGGAGGGGCTATGGCTACACCTTC
CASSESRQGRGYGYTF
>.|TRBJ2-1|TRBV29-1|14|.
TGCAGCGTTGATGGAGGGGGCCGGAACAATGAGCAGTTCTTC
CSVDGGGRNNEQFF
>TRBD1|TRBJ1-1|TRBV27|13|.
TGTGCCAGCAGTCCCGGACAGGGGGTAGAAGCTTTCTTT
CASSPGQGVEAFF
>TRBD1|TRBJ1-2|TRBV28|15|.
TGTGCCAGCAGTACCTCAGACAGGGCCCACTATGGCTACACCTTC
CASSTSDRAHYGYTF
>TRBD1|TRBJ2-7|TRBV28|13|.
TGTGCCAGCAGTTATACAGGGGGCCGCGAGCAGTACTTC
CASSYTGGREQYF
>.|TRBJ2-2|TRBV9|12|.
TGTGCCAGCAGCCTGAACACCGGGGAGCTGTTTTTT
CASSLNTGELFF
>.|TRBJ2-7|TRBV5-4|12|.
TGTGCCAGCAGCCCAAGGACATCCGAGCAGTACTTC
CASSPRTSEQYF
>TRBD2|TRBJ2-7|TRBV27|13|few
TGTGCCAGCAGCCCCGGGACTAGCGCTGAGCAGTACTTC
CASSPGTSAEQYF
>TRBD2|TRBJ2-7|TRBV29-1|13|.
TGCAGCGTTACACCTAGCGGGAGGTTCGAGCAGTACTTC
CSVTPSGRFEQYF
>TRBD2|TRBJ2-3|TRBV10-2|15|.
TGCGCCAGCACCGATAGCGGGAGACAGACAGATACGCAGTATTTT
CASTDSGRQTDTQYF
>TRBD2|TRBJ2-1|TRBV9|17|few
TGTGCCAGCAGCGTAGGCTCCAGTAGCGGGAGGTTTAATGAGCAGTTCTTC
CASSVGSSSGRFNEQFF
>.|TRBJ2-3|TRBV4-1|12|.
TGCGCCAGCAGCCAAGGACAAGATACGCAGTATTTT
CASSQGQDTQYF
>TRBD2|TRBJ2-1|TRBV7-6|17|.
TGTGCCAGCAGCTTAAACCCCAGCGGGGGCTACTACAATGAGCAGTTCTTC
CASSLNPSGGYYNEQFF
>.|TRBJ1-2|TRBV27|14|.
.
CASSSSTRNYGYTF
>.|TRBJ2-7|TRBV6-6|15|.
TGTGCCAGCAGTTACCGGGTCAATTACTTGTACGAGCAGTACTTC
CASSYRVNYLYEQYF
>TRBD2|TRBJ2-7|TRBV7-9|12|.
TGTGCCAGCAGCTACCGGGGGGACGAGCAGTACTTC
CASSYRGDEQYF
>.|TRBJ2-1|TRBV7-8|13|.
TGTGCCAGCAGCCCAGGTTCGGACAATGAGCAGTTCTTC
CASSPGSDNEQFF
>TRBD2|TRBJ2-1|TRBV28|13|once
TGTGCCAGCAGTACTAGCGGCTACAATGAGCAGTTCTTC
CASSTSGYNEQFF
>TRBD2|TRBJ2-7|TRBV14|13|.
TGTGCCAGTCGCCAGCGGGGAGACTACGAGCAGTACTTC
CASRQRGDYEQYF
>TRBD2|TRBJ2-1|TRBV28|15|.
TGTGCCAGCAGTCTCGGGACTATCCTAGGGAATGAGCAGTTCTTC
CASSLGTILGNEQFF
>.|TRBJ1-3|TRBV27|14|.
TGTGCCAGCAGTGCACAGGGCATAGGAAACACCATATATTTT
CASSAQGIGNTIYF
>TRBD2|TRBJ2-1|TRBV7-2|15|.
TGTGCCAGCAGCCTCGAGCGGGGGGGATGGAATGAGCAGTTCTTC
CASSLERGGWNEQFF
>TRBD1|TRBJ2-7|TRBV11-1|16|few
TGTGCCAGCAGCTTAAATACCGGGACAGGGTTCTACGAGCAGTACTTC
CASSLNTGTGFYEQYF
>.|TRBJ2-2|TRBV5-1|15|.
TGCGCCAGCAGCTTGAGGCGGGGCAACACCGGGGAGCTGTTTTTT
CASSLRRGNTGELFF
>.|TRBJ1-5|TRBV9|16|.
TGTGCCAGCAGCGACAGGGTTAGGGGATGGAATCAGCCCCAGCATTTT
CASSDRVRGWNQPQHF
>TRBD2|TRBJ2-3|TRBV19|15|few
TGTGCCAGTAGCCGGACTAGCGGGAGTTTAAATACGCAGTATTTT
CASSRTSGSLNTQYF
>TRBD1|TRBJ2-7|TRBV6-5|14|.
TGTGCCAGCAGTCCGGGACAGGGGTCCTACGAGCAGTACTTC
CASSPGQGSYEQYF
>.|TRBJ1-1|TRBV9|15|.
TGTGCCAGCAGCGCGACAGGACTGGGGAACACTGAAGCTTTCTTT
CASSATGLGNTEAFF
>.|TRBJ2-1|TRBV28|11|.
TGTGCCACCACCCAGGGTTATGAGCAGTTCTTC
CATTQGYEQFF